This TCR beta chain was sequenced during a study of monozygotic twins with inflammatory bowel disease. Study-level findings and limits: Relative clonotype sharing with others was diminished in IBD patients versus healthy twins, particularly with disease activity.

Two nested PCRs, of 16 and 9 cycles, processed TCRalpha and TCRbeta cDNA. From the 5' RACE reads, TCRdb lists one entry per CDR3 protein and no DNA. With about 210,000 distinct CDR3 sequences in the sample, the ten largest clones hold approximately 1.6%. Comment on this clonotype: Its antigen is unidentified.

This CDR3 has 14 residues. The V gene's germline CDR1 is DFQATT and CDR2 SNEGSKA (reference sequence). Material for sequencing was blood. The chain couples TRBV20-1 to TRBJ1-4; without DNA, the TCRdb call of TRBD1 cannot be checked. The source is a human donor with ulcerative colitis or Crohn's disease, or a healthy co-twin of an affected twin (not recorded which). Here the CDR3 reads CSAIPGQGYEKLFF.